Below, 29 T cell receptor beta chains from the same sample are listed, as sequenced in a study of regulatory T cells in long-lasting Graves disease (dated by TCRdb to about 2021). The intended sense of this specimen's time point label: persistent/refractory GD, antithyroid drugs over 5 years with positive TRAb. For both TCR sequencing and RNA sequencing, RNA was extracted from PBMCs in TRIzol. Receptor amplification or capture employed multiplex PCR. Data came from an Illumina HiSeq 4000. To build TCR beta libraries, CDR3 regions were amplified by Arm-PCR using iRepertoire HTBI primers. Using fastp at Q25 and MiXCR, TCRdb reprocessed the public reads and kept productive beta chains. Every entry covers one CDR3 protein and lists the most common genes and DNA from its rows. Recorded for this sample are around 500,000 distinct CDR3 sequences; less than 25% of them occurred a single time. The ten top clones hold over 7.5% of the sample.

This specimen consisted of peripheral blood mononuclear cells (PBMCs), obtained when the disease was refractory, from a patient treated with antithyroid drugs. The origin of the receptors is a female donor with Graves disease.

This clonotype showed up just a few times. The CDR3 loop is CSVLRAPNTEAFF. The CDR3 DNA follows: TGCAGCGTCCTCAGGGCACCGAACACTGAAGCTTTCTTT. The chain employs TRBV29-1 and TRBJ1-1, with a possible D match to TRBD1 (5 bases). Between the trimmed V and J ends, which lost 6 bases and 1 base, there was a span of 12 bases. CDR1 SQVTM and CDR2 ANQGSEA come from the germline V gene. This CDR3 has 13 amino acids.

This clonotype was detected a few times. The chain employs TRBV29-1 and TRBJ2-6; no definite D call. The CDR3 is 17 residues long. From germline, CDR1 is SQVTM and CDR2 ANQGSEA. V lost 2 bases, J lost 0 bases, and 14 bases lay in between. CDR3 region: CSVESQIAPSGANVLTF. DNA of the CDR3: TGCAGCGTTGAATCTCAAATTGCTCCCTCTGGGGCCAACGTCCTGACTTTC.

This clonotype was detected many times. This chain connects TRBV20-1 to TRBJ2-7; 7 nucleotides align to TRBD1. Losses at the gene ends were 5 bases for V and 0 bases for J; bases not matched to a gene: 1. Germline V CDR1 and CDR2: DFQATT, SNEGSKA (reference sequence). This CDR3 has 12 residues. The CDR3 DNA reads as TGCAGTGCTCGGGACAGCTCCTACGAGCAGTACTTC. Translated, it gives CSARDSSYEQYF.

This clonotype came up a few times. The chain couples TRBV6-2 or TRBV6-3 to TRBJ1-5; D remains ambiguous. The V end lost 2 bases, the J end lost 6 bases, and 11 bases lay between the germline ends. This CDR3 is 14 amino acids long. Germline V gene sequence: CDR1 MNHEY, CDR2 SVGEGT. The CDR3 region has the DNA TGTGCCAGCAGTTACCCCGCGGTAGGTCAGCCCCAGCATTTT. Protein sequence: CASSYPAVGQPQHF.

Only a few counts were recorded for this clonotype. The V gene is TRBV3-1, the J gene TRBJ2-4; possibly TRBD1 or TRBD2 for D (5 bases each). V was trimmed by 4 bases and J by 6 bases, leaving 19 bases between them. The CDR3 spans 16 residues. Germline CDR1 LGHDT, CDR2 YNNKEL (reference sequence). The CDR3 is CASSRAQGAQPNIQYF. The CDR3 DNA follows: TGTGCCAGCAGCCGAGCGCAGGGAGCGCAGCCAAACATTCAGTACTTC.

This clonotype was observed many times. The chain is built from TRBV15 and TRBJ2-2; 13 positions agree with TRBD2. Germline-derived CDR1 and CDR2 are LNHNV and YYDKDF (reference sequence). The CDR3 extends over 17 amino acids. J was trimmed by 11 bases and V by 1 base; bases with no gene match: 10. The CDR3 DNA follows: TGTGCCACCAGCAGAGTTCTGGGACTAGCGGGACAACTTGAGCTGTTTTTT. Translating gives CATSRVLGLAGQLELFF.

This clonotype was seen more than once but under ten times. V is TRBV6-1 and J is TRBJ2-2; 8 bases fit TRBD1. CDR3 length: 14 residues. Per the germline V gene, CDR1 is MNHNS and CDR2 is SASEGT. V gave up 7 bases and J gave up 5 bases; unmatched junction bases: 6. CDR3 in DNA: TGTGCCAGCACCTTGACAGGGGCGACCGGGGAGCTGTTTTTT. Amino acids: CASTLTGATGELFF.

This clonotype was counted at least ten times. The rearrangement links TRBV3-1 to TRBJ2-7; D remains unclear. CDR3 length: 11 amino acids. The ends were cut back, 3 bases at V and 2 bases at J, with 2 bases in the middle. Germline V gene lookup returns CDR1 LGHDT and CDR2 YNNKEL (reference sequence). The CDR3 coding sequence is TGTGCCAGCAGCCATACCTACGAGCAGTACTTC. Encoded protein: CASSHTYEQYF.

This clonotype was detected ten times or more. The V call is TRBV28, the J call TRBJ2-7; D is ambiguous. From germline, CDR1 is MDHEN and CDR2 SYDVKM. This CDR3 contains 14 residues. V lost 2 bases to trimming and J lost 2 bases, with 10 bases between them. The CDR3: CASSLNADTYEQYF. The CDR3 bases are TGTGCCAGCAGTTTAAACGCAGATACCTACGAGCAGTACTTC.

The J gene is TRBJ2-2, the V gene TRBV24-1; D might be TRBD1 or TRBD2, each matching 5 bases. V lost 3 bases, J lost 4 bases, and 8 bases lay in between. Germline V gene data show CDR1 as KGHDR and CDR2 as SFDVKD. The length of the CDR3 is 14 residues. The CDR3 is CATSDLGVTGELFF. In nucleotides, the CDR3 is TGTGCCACCAGTGATCTGGGGGTCACCGGGGAGCTGTTTTTT.

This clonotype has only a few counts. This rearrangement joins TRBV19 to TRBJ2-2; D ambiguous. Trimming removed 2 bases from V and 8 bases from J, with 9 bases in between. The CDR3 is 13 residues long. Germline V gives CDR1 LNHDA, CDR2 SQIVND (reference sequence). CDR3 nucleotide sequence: TGTGCCAGTAGTATAAGTTATCGAGGGGAGCTGTTTTTT. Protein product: CASSISYRGELFF.

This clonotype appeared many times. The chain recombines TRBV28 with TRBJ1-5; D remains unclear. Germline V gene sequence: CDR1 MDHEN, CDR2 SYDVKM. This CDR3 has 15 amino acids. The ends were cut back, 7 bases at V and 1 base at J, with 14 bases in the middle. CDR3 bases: TGTGCCAGCACCGATACCCTGGGGAGCAATCAGCCCCAGCATTTT. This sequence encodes CASTDTLGSNQPQHF.

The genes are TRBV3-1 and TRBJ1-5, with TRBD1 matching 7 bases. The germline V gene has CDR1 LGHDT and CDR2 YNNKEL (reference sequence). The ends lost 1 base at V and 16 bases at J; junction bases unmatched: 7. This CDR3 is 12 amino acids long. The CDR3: CASSQGGGLQHF. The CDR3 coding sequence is TGTGCCAGCAGCCAAGGAGGGGGCCTTCAACATTTT.

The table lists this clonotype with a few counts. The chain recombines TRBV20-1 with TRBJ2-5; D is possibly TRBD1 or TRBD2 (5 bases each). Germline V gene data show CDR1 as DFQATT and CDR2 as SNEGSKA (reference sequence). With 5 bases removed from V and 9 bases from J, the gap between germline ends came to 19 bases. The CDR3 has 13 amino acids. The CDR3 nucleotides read TGCAGTGCTCTACCGGGACCAACAAGGGCCCAGTACTTC. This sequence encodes CSALPGPTRAQYF.

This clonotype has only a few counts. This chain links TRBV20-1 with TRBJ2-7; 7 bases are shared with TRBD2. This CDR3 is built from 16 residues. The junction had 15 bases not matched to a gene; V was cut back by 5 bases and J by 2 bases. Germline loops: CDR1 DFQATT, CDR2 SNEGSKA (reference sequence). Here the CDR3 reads CSALGVLAGATYEQYF. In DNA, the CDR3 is TGCAGTGCTCTCGGAGTCTTAGCGGGTGCCACCTACGAGCAGTACTTC.

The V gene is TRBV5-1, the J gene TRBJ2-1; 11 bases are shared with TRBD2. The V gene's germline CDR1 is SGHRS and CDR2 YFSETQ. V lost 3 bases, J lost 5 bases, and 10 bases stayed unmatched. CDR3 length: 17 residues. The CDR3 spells CASSSTSGRILDNEQFF. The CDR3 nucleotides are TGCGCCAGCAGCTCAACTAGCGGGAGAATCTTAGACAATGAGCAGTTCTTC.

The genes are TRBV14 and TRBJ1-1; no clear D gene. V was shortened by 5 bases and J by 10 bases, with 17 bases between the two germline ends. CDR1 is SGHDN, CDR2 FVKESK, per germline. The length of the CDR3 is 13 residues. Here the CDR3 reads CASSNRAPRRAFF. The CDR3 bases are TGTGCCAGCAGCAACCGGGCCCCTCGTCGAGCTTTCTTT.

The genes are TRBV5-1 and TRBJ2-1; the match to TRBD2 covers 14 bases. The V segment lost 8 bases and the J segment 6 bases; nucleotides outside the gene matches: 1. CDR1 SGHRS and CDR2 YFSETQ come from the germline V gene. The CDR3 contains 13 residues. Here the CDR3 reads CASGTSGSNEQFF. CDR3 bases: TGCGCCAGTGGGACTAGCGGGAGCAATGAGCAGTTCTTC.

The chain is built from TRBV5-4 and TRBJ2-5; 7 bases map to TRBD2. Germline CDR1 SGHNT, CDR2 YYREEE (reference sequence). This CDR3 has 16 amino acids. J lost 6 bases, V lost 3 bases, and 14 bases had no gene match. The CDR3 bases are TGTGCCAGCAGCTCCTACACTCGCGGGAGTCTGCAGACCCAGTACTTC. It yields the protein CASSSYTRGSLQTQYF.

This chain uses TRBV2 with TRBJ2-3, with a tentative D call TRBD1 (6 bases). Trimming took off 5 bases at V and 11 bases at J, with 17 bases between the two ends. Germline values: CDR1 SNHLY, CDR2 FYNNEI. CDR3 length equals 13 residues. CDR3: CASSSGAQGRQYF. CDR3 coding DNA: TGTGCCAGCAGTAGTGGGGCACAGGGTAGGCAGTATTTT.

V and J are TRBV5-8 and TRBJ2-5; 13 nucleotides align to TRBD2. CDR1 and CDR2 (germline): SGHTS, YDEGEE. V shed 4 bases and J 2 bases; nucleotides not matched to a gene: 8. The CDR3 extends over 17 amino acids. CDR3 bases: TGTGCCAGCAGCCCCGGACTAGCGGGAGTGGGGCAAGAGACCCAGTACTTC. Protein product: CASSPGLAGVGQETQYF.

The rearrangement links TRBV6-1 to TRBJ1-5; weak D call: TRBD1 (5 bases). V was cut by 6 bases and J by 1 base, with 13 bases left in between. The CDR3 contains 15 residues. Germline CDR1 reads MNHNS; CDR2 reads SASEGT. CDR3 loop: CASRKEGLSNQPQHF. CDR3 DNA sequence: TGTGCCAGCAGAAAGGAGGGGTTGAGCAATCAGCCCCAGCATTTT.

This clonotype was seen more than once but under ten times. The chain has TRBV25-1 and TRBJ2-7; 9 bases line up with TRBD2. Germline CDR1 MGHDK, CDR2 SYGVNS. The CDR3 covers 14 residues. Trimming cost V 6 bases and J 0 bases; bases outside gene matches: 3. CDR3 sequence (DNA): TGTGCCAGCAGCGCTAGCGGGGTCTCCTACGAGCAGTACTTC. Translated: CASSASGVSYEQYF.

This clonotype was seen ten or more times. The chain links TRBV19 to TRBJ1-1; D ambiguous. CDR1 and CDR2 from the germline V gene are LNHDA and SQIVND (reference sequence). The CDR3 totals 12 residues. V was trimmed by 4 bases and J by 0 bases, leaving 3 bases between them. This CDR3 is CASSNLNTEAFF. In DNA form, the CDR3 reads TGTGCCAGTAGTAACTTGAACACTGAAGCTTTCTTT.

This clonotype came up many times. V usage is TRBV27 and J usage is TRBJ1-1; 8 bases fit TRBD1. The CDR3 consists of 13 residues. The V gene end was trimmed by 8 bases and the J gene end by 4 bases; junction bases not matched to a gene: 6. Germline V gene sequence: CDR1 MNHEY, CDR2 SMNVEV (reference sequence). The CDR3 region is CASGRGRATEAFF. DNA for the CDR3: TGTGCCAGCGGCAGGGGGCGCGCCACTGAAGCTTTCTTT.

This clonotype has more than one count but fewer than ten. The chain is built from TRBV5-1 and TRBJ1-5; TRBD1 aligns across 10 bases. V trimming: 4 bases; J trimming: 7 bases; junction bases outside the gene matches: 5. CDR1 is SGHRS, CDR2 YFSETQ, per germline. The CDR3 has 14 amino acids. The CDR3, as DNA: TGCGCCAGCAGCGACGGGACAGGGGCCCAGCCCCAGCATTTT. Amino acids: CASSDGTGAQPQHF.

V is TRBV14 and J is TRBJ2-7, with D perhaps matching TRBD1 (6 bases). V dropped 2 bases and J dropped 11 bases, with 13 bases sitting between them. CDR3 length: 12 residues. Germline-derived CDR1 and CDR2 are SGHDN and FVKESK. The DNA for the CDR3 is TGTGCCAGCAGCCAACTGAACAGGGTTGAGTACTTC. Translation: CASSQLNRVEYF.

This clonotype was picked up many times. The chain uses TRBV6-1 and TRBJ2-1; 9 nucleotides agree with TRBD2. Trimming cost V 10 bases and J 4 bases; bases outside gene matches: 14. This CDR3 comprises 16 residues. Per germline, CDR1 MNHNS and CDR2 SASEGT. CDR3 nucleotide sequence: TGTGCCATCCAGGGCCCAGGACTAGCGACATACAATGAGCAGTTCTTC. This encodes CAIQGPGLATYNEQFF.

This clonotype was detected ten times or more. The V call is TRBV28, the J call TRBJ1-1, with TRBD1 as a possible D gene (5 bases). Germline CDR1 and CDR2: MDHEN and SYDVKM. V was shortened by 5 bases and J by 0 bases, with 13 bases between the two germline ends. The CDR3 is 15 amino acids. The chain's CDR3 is CASSPPGPMNTEAFF. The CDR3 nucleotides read TGTGCCAGCAGTCCTCCGGGACCGATGAACACTGAAGCTTTCTTT.